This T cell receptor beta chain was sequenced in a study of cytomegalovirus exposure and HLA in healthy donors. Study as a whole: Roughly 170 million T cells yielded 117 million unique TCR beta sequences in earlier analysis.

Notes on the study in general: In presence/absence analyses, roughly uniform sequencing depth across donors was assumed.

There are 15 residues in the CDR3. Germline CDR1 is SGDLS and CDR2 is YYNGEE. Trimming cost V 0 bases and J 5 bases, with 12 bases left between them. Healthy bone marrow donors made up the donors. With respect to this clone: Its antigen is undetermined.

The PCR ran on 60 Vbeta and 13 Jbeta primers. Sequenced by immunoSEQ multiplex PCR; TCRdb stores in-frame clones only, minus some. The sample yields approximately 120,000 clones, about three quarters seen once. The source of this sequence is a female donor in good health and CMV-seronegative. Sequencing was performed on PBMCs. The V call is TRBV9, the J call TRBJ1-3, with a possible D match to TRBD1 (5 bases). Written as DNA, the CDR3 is TGTGCCAGCAGCGTAGACTCAGGGCTACGAAACACCATATATTTT. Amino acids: CASSVDSGLRNTIYF.